This entry is about one T cell receptor (beta chain). What it recognizes is unknown. The data were obtained in a study of blood T cells in healthy people across ages. Study outcomes and limitations: There were more naive CD4+ cells and higher diversity in long-lived donors than in aged donors. Changes in expanded clonotypes were possibly confounded, as the CMV status of donors was unknown. Observed TCR beta diversity per million T cells went down as age went up. This fall followed a roughly linear course with age.

The CDR3 length is 14 residues. V lost 5 bases and J 4 bases, leaving 12 bases between the germline ends. CDR1 is SGHTA and CDR2 is FQGNSA in the germline V gene. Together with a sample-barcoded 5' primer, a J-beta primer mix was included in a second PCR lasting about 6 to 12 cycles. TCRdb independently ran MiXCR on the 5' RACE reads; one entry per CDR3 protein. The sample has roughly 800,000 distinct CDR3 sequences; roughly 64% are singletons. The sequenced sample consisted of blood. This chain uses TRBV7-2 with TRBJ2-1; D unresolved. This clonotype was obtained from a man younger than 45 in good health. The CDR3 DNA follows: TGTGCCAGCAGCCGCGGCGGAGCTTACAATGAGCAGTTCTTC. This translates into CASSRGGAYNEQFF.